This T cell receptor (beta chain) was recovered during a study of T cells in Graves' hyperthyroidism and ophthalmopathy. RNA transcripts provided the source from which TCR beta CDR3 regions were amplified. During a first-round RT-PCR of the TCR CDR3, the HTBI primer set was used. TCRdb itself ran the multiplex PCR reads through MiXCR, one entry per CDR3 protein. There are under 350,000 distinct CDR3 sequences in the sample; roughly 21% occur only once, and about 50% lies in the top ten. This clonotype was seen ten or more times. The sequencing sample was made of blood. The receptor's source is a woman in her forties or fifties with Graves' hyperthyroidism.

CDR3 residues: CASQGTKGPYNEQFF. CDR3 nucleotides: TGTGCCAGCCAGGGGACCAAGGGGCCTTACAATGAGCAGTTCTTC. V is TRBV2 and J is TRBJ2-1; tentatively, D is TRBD1 (6 bases). Germline CDR1 is SNHLY and CDR2 is FYNNEI. The CDR3 runs 15 residues. V lost 8 bases to trimming and J lost 4 bases, with 18 bases between them.